The clone carrying this T cell receptor (beta chain) has only a few counts. This sample was included in a study of Graves' ophthalmopathy and Graves' hyperthyroidism. CDR3 regions of TCR beta were amplified from RNA transcripts. Scientists carried out first-round RT-PCR using HTBI primers and then a second-round multiplex PCR. From the multiplex PCR reads, TCRdb called clonotypes with MiXCR, one entry per CDR3 protein. Seen here are 1 million to 1.3 million distinct CDR3 sequences, about 38% observed once, and the top ten hold over 8.5%. V gave up 7 bases and J gave up 3 bases, with 10 bases separating them. This CDR3 region has 12 residues.

The sequencing input was peripheral blood or thyroid tissue (not recorded which). This sequence joins TRBV12-3 or TRBV12-4 and TRBJ2-7, with D possibly TRBD1 on 5 matching bases. The sequence was collected from an adult man with Graves' hyperthyroidism. CDR3 sequence (DNA): TGTGCCAGCACGTCTAGGGGCTACGAGCAGTACTTC. Its translation: CASTSRGYEQYF.